The clone carrying this T cell receptor (beta chain) came up a few times. The sample originates from a study of blood T cells in healthy people across ages. Germline V gives CDR1 MNHEY, CDR2 SMNVEV (reference sequence). The trim removed 3 bases at V and 1 base at J, leaving 7 bases unmatched. CDR3 size: 16 residues. Then a second PCR, running roughly 7 to 12 cycles, was carried out with a sample-barcoded 5' primer and a J-beta primer mix. Any given sample supplied a minimum of 2.5 million CDR3-containing paired-end reads. TCRdb reanalysed the 5' RACE reads using MiXCR and keeps one entry per CDR3 protein. The sample includes 500,000 to 550,000 distinct CDR3 sequences, under 30% of them seen just once. The sample also formed part of further work on T cells of mothers and their children. That report notes: A few healthy Caucasian mothers and their six children donated. About 3.1 million TCR beta reads per child versus over 9.5 million per mother. For related and unrelated pairs alike, thymic selection shapes TCR recombination output similarly.

The sequenced sample was blood. The clonotype comes from a boy younger than 18 in good health. The chain joins TRBV27 to TRBJ2-5; 8 bases fit TRBD2. The CDR3 protein is CASSFHLAGAQETQYF. The CDR3 DNA reads TGTGCCAGCAGTTTCCATCTAGCGGGCGCCCAAGAGACCCAGTACTTC.